This TCR beta chain was sequenced for a study of blood T cells in healthy people across ages. Regarding the study as a whole: TCR beta diversity, measured per million T cells, fell in a roughly linear way with age. With naive T cell percentage, TCR beta diversity showed a strong correlation.

Together with a sample-barcoded 5' primer, a J-beta primer mix was included in a second PCR lasting roughly 6 to 12 cycles. Every sample gave at least 2.5 million paired-end reads containing CDR3. TCRdb itself ran the 5' RACE reads through MiXCR, one entry per CDR3 protein. In the table there are more than 900,000 distinct CDR3 sequences, under 30% of which are singletons. Per individual sample, total RNA of at least 5 micrograms was extracted. A remark on this clonotype: Its antigen is unidentified.

This sample also belongs to another study, concerning T cells of mothers and their children.

This clonotype was sampled from a girl aged 2-9 years in good health. Material for sequencing was blood.

The CDR3 bases are TGTGCCAGCATCTGGGGGGATAGCAATCAGCCCCAGCATTTT. It encodes CASIWGDSNQPQHF. The chain links TRBV6-6 to TRBJ1-5; TRBD1 is a possible D gene (5 bases). Trimming stripped 7 bases from V and 0 bases from J, with 10 bases between. This CDR3 spans 14 amino acids. Germline V gives CDR1 MNHNY, CDR2 SVGAGI (reference sequence).